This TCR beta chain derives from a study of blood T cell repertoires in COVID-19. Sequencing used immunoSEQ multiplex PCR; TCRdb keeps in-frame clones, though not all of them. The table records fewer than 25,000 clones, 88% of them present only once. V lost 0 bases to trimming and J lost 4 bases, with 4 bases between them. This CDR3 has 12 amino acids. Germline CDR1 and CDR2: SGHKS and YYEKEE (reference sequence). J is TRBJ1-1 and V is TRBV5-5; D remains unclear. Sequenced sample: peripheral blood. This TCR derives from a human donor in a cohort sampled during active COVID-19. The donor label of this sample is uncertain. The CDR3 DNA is TGTGCCAGCAGCTTGGGGAGCACTGAAGCTTTCTTT. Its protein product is CASSLGSTEAFF.